Following are 25 T cell receptor beta chains from one sample sequenced in a study of Ad26.COV2.S vaccination and SARS-CoV-2 variants. Measured with immunoSEQ multiplex PCR; TCRdb has only the in-frame clones, and not every one. The sample consists of approximately 420,000 clones, 85% to 90% of them appearing once. Treatment meaning: about 20 received Ad26.COV2.S at low or high dose, single or two shots; several received placebo; per-sample allocation not given. Sampling took place 63 days after the first vaccine or placebo injection. This specimen was peripheral blood, taken in a trial of Ad26.COV2.S vaccine versus placebo. Receptors originate from a person aged 18-65 years who received the Ad26.COV2.S COVID-19 vaccine or a placebo.

This clone was picked up one time. The CDR3 DNA reads as TGTGCCAGCAGTTACCGAGCGGGGGTCTCCTACAATGAGCAGTTCTTC. The encoded protein is CASSYRAGVSYNEQFF. The rearrangement links TRBV6-5 to TRBJ2-1; TRBD2 aligns across 8 bases. Germline values: CDR1 MNHEY, CDR2 SVGAGI. Trimming took 2 bases from V and 0 from J; bases not matched to a gene: 3. The CDR3 spans 16 residues.

The chain carries TRBV7-9 and TRBJ2-1; 9 positions match TRBD1. The CDR3 is made up of 16 amino acids. Germline V lookup: CDR1 SEHNR, CDR2 FQNEAQ (reference sequence). Trimming removed 4 bases from V and 7 bases from J; junction bases left unmatched: 11. The CDR3 region has the DNA TGTGCCAGCAGCTATATCGCATGGACAGGGGTTAATGAGCAGTTCTTC. This encodes CASSYIAWTGVNEQFF. The variable domain in full, with the rest retrieved from reference TRBV7-9 and TRBJ2-1, is DTGVSQNPRHKITKRGQNVTFRCDPISEHNRLYWYRQTLGQGPEFLTYFQNEAQLEKSRLLSDRFSAERPKGSFSTLEIQRTEQGDSAMYLCASSYIAWTGVNEQFFGPGTRLTVL.

The chain links TRBV12-3 or TRBV12-4 to TRBJ2-1, with D possibly TRBD2 on 7 matching bases. Between the trimmed V and J ends, which lost 11 bases and 1 base, there was a span of 12 bases. The CDR3 covers 13 residues. CDR3 nucleotide sequence: TGTGCCTGTGCGGGGGCATCCTACAATGAGCAGTTCTTC. Its translation: CACAGASYNEQFF.

The chain joins TRBV9 to TRBJ1-2; possibly TRBD1 for D (6 bases). Trimming took 3 bases from V and 3 from J, leaving 15 bases between them. The germline CDR1 and CDR2 sequences are SGDLS and YYNGEE. This CDR3 spans 15 amino acids. The CDR3 spells CASSASNRVDYGYTF. CDR3 in DNA: TGTGCCAGCAGCGCATCGAACAGGGTCGACTATGGCTACACCTTC.

This clone was seen a single time. This chain uses TRBV4-3 with TRBJ1-5; D unclear. The CDR3 is 14 amino acids. CDR1 is LGHNA and CDR2 is YSLEER in the germline V gene. The V gene lost 5 bases and the J gene lost 2 bases, with 10 bases spanning the gap. The CDR3 protein is CASSVGVGNQPQHF. The CDR3 nucleotides are TGCGCCAGCAGCGTCGGGGTTGGCAATCAGCCCCAGCATTTT.

The chain couples TRBV7-2 to TRBJ2-2; 7 positions agree with TRBD2. V shed 8 bases, J shed 4 bases, and the junction held 10 bases outside the gene matches. This CDR3 is 15 amino acids long. CDR1 and CDR2 (germline): SGHTA, FQGNSA. CDR3 amino acids: CASQRGGGFTGELFF. The CDR3 region has the DNA TGTGCCAGCCAACGCGGGGGAGGTTTCACCGGGGAGCTGTTTTTT.

Note on this clone: Other DNA sequences of this sample code for an identical CDR3. The chain links TRBV19 to TRBJ2-5; D may correspond to TRBD1 or TRBD2 (5 bases each). Germline CDR1 is LNHDA and CDR2 is SQIVND (reference sequence). This CDR3 is 13 amino acids long. V was clipped by 4 bases and J by 5 bases, with 11 bases between them. CDR3 nucleotide sequence: TGTGCCAGTAGTACAGGGCGAGGGGAGACCCAGTACTTC. Protein: CASSTGRGETQYF.

Worth noting for this clone: The same CDR3 can be traced to other DNA sequences in this sample. The rearrangement links TRBV7-9 to TRBJ2-7, with D hard to call. Germline V CDR1 and CDR2: SEHNR, FQNEAQ (reference sequence). The ends were cut back, 4 bases at V and 3 bases at J, with 7 bases in the middle. The length of the CDR3 is 12 residues. The CDR3 nucleotides are TGTGCCAGCAGCTCCCGGGTCTACGAGCAGTACTTC. Translating it yields CASSSRVYEQYF.

This chain's CDR3 is CASSYQGYYGYTF. CDR3 nucleotides: TGTGCCAGCAGTTACCAGGGCTACTATGGCTACACCTTC. The V call is TRBV6-2 or TRBV6-3, the J call TRBJ1-2; TRBD1 might be the D (5 bases). Trimming took 2 bases from V and 3 from J, leaving 7 bases between them. Germline V CDR1 and CDR2: MNHEY, SVGEGT. This CDR3 has 13 amino acids.

To note about this clone: This CDR3 is also generated by other DNA sequences in the sample. V is TRBV27 and J is TRBJ2-7; TRBD1 agrees at 8 bases. Germline V gene lookup returns CDR1 MNHEY and CDR2 SMNVEV (reference sequence). Trimming took 5 bases from V and 2 from J; bases not matched to a gene: 5. The CDR3 contains 14 residues. The CDR3 spells CASSPGTGPYEQYF. For the CDR3, the DNA is TGTGCCAGCAGTCCCGGGACAGGACCCTACGAGCAGTACTTC.

This clone was seen only a few times. CDR3 coding DNA: TGTGCCAGCAGCTTCTTCGACAGGCTGAGAGGAAACACCATATATTTT. The encoded protein is CASSFFDRLRGNTIYF. The chain employs TRBV5-5 and TRBJ1-3; tentatively, D is TRBD1 (6 bases). The ends were cut back, 2 bases at V and 4 bases at J, with 16 bases in the middle. This CDR3 spans 16 amino acids. Germline V gene lookup returns CDR1 SGHKS and CDR2 YYEKEE (reference sequence).

The chain uses TRBV4-3 and TRBJ1-5; the D is unclear. This CDR3 contains 14 residues. Germline V gene sequence: CDR1 LGHNA, CDR2 YSLEER. Deletions cut 1 base from V and 7 bases from J, with 11 bases between. As DNA, the CDR3 is TGCGCCAGCAGCCAAGGGGTTCGGGCGCAGCCCCAGCATTTT. Translated, it gives CASSQGVRAQPQHF.

CDR3 amino acids: CASTWTWDANTGELFF. In nucleotides, the CDR3 is TGCGCCAGCACCTGGACTTGGGACGCGAACACCGGGGAGCTGTTTTTT. V gene TRBV10-2 combines with J gene TRBJ2-2; D may match TRBD1 or TRBD2 (5 bases each). Trimming took 7 bases from V and 0 from J, leaving 15 bases between them. Germline V gives CDR1 WSHSY, CDR2 SAAADI. This CDR3 is built from 16 residues.

This rearrangement joins TRBV4-3 to TRBJ2-5; 9 bases align to TRBD1. The length of the CDR3 is 18 residues. CDR1 is LGHNA and CDR2 is YSLEER in the germline V gene. Unmatched junction bases numbered 14, after V lost 1 base and J lost 5 bases. The DNA for the CDR3 is TGCGCCAGCAGCCAAGTCGGGGACAGGGTTTTTATTTGCGAGACCCAGTACTTC. It specifies CASSQVGDRVFICETQYF.

The chain is built from TRBV6-5 and TRBJ1-6; 7 bases fit TRBD1. This CDR3 comprises 15 residues. Germline V gene lookup returns CDR1 MNHEY and CDR2 SVGAGI. The V gene end was trimmed by 7 bases and the J gene end by 6 bases; junction bases not matched to a gene: 9. The CDR3 DNA reads TGTGCCAGCAAAAGGTTGACAGGGACTAATTCACCCCTCCACTTT. Translated: CASKRLTGTNSPLHF.

This chain joins TRBV4-1 and TRBJ2-7, with D maybe TRBD2 (5 bases). V lost 4 bases to trimming and J lost 7 bases, with 20 bases between them. Germline values: CDR1 MGHRA, CDR2 YSYEKL. The CDR3 length is 15 residues. The CDR3 DNA follows: TGCGCCAGCAGCCCTCAACCAGAGGGTTCGGGTGAGCAGTACTTC. Amino acid sequence: CASSPQPEGSGEQYF.

The chain combines TRBV7-3 with TRBJ2-1; a weak D match, TRBD2 (6 bases). This CDR3 region has 15 residues. V was clipped by 2 bases and J by 0 bases, with 8 bases between them. The germline gives CDR1 SGHTA, CDR2 FQGTGA. CDR3 residues: CASSLVGGSYNEQFF. CDR3 DNA sequence: TGTGCCAGCAGCTTAGTCGGGGGCTCCTACAATGAGCAGTTCTTC.

This clone was recorded once. The chain carries TRBV6-1 and TRBJ1-5; TRBD1 might be the D (6 bases). The V gene lost 2 bases and the J gene lost 7 bases, with 12 bases spanning the gap. This CDR3 has 14 residues. Germline values: CDR1 MNHNS, CDR2 SASEGT. The CDR3, as DNA: TGTGCCAGCAGTGAATCAGGGGTTTGGCAGCCCCAGCATTTT. Its protein product is CASSESGVWQPQHF.

The chain recombines TRBV12-3 or TRBV12-4 with TRBJ2-2; D is ambiguous. V was trimmed by 3 bases and J by 3 bases, leaving 5 bases between them. This CDR3 region has 13 residues. The CDR3 bases are TGTGCCAGCAGTTTCCCTGACACCGGGGAGCTGTTTTTT. Translated: CASSFPDTGELFF.

The chain joins TRBV6-6 to TRBJ1-2; unclear D gene. The CDR3 consists of 11 residues. V was shortened by 5 bases and J by 7 bases, with 8 bases between the two germline ends. Germline V gene sequence: CDR1 MNHNY, CDR2 SVGAGI (reference sequence). CDR3 bases: TGTGCCAGCAGTCCCGCCTTTGGCTACACCTTC. It yields the protein CASSPAFGYTF.

V usage is TRBV6-1 and J usage is TRBJ1-3; D gene uncertain. This CDR3 comprises 14 residues. The germline V and J ends were trimmed by 1 base and 2 bases, with 6 bases remaining between them. The germline V gene has CDR1 MNHNS and CDR2 SASEGT. The CDR3 bases are TGTGCCAGCAGTGAAGGGTTTGCTGGAAACACCATATATTTT. Translated, it gives CASSEGFAGNTIYF.

The sample holds one count of this clone. This chain links TRBV2 with TRBJ2-4; D gene uncertain. CDR1 is SNHLY and CDR2 is FYNNEI in the germline V gene. V gave up 4 bases and J gave up 5 bases, with 6 bases separating them. This CDR3 region has 12 residues. The CDR3 spells CASSVSQNIQYF. Written as DNA, the CDR3 is TGTGCCAGCAGTGTTAGCCAAAACATTCAGTACTTC.

V is TRBV10-2 and J is TRBJ2-1; 8 positions agree with TRBD2. This CDR3 spans 15 amino acids. V gave up 3 bases and J gave up 0 bases; unmatched junction bases: 1. CDR1 and CDR2 (germline): WSHSY, SAAADI. For the CDR3, the DNA is TGCGCCAGCAGTGACAGCGGGGGCTCCTACAATGAGCAGTTCTTC. Translated: CASSDSGGSYNEQFF.

V and J are TRBV5-6 and TRBJ2-1; D gene ambiguous. Deletions cut 1 base from V and 0 bases from J, with 11 bases between. Looked up from germline, CDR1 is SGHDT and CDR2 is YYEEEE. The CDR3 covers 16 residues. The CDR3 DNA sequence: TGTGCCAGCAGCTTGATGGTTCGGAGCTCCTACAATGAGCAGTTCTTC. Amino acids: CASSLMVRSSYNEQFF.

Turning to this clone: The same CDR3 arises from other DNA sequences in this sample as well. The chain joins TRBV11-3 to TRBJ2-1; D is possibly TRBD1 (5 bases). Germline CDR1 reads SGHNT; CDR2 reads YENEEA. CDR3 length: 13 amino acids. V lost 4 bases, J lost 5 bases, and 9 bases lay in between. CDR3 residues: CASSSRQNNEQFF. CDR3 sequence (DNA): TGTGCCAGCAGCTCCCGACAGAACAATGAGCAGTTCTTC.